This passage covers 7 T cell receptor beta chains from one sample sequenced in a study of cytomegalovirus exposure and HLA in healthy donors (dated by TCRdb to the late 2010s). The library came from the immunoSEQ multiplex PCR assay. The table was pulled from immuneACCESS by TCRdb, which kept in-frame rearrangements only. Such tables lose some clones; where checked, under half of the loss comes from unresolved V genes, and the rest has no known cause. The sample table records about 200,000 clones; less than 85% of these occur just once. Of the sample, roughly 5.4% falls within the top ten clones. Sequenced: PBMCs. These receptors were taken from a woman aged 18-29 years in good health and CMV-seronegative.

The chain employs TRBV15 and TRBJ1-3, with no clear D. Trimming removed 4 bases from V and 2 bases from J, with 9 bases in between. Germline lookup yields CDR1 LNHNV and CDR2 YYDKDF (reference sequence). This CDR3 contains 14 residues. The CDR3 DNA reads as TGTGCCACCAGCAAGGACGGTACTGGAAACACCATATATTTT. This encodes CATSKDGTGNTIYF. Full variable domain (missing parts from reference TRBV15 and TRBJ1-3): DAMVIQNPRYQVTQFGKPVTLSCSQTLNHNVMYWYQQKSSQAPKLLFHYYDKDFNNEADTPDNFQSRRPNTSFCFLDIRSPGLGDTAMYLCATSKDGTGNTIYFGEGSWLTVV.

The genes are TRBV2 and TRBJ2-3; TRBD2 aligns across 10 bases. This CDR3 comprises 18 residues. V dropped 8 bases and J dropped 1; count of bases not matched to a gene: 15. Germline V gene sequence: CDR1 SNHLY, CDR2 FYNNEI. For the CDR3, the DNA is TGTGCCAGCTCCCAGGGCAGCGGGGGGGCTTTCGGCACAGATACGCAGTATTTT. This gives the protein CASSQGSGGAFGTDTQYF.

The genes are TRBV5-1 and TRBJ2-3, with 12 nucleotides matching TRBD2. The V gene end was trimmed by 6 bases and the J gene end by 5 bases; junction bases not matched to a gene: 4. Germline V gene lookup returns CDR1 SGHRS and CDR2 YFSETQ. The CDR3 is made up of 14 amino acids. The DNA for the CDR3 is TGCGCCAGCACCCGACTAGCGGGGGAAGATACGCAGTATTTT. This gives the protein CASTRLAGEDTQYF.

The V and J genes are TRBV27 and TRBJ2-1; 8 bases agree with TRBD1. This CDR3 is built from 15 residues. Per germline, CDR1 MNHEY and CDR2 SMNVEV (reference sequence). Unmatched junction bases numbered 9, after V lost 6 bases and J lost 5 bases. In DNA form, the CDR3 reads TGTGCCAGCAGAGTTAGACAGGGGCCGAACAATGAGCAGTTCTTC. This sequence encodes CASRVRQGPNNEQFF.

As regards this clone: It is likely a read error, because the conserved phenylalanine at the end of the CDR3 is missing. Because the CDR3's place on the DNA is in doubt, the DNA is left out and the CDR3 is given as listed by TCRdb. The V and J genes are TRBV7-9 and TRBJ2-3; the table's D call, TRBD2, has no DNA check behind it. From its first to its last residue, the CDR3 has 12 amino acids. In germline, CDR1 is SEHNR, CDR2 FQNEAQ (reference sequence). This CDR3 is CASSLGGAGGPL.

A remark on this clone: The limits of the CDR3 on the DNA are not certain, so only TCRdb's listed CDR3 is given. The chain employs TRBV18 and TRBJ2-1. Looked up from germline, CDR1 is KGHSH and CDR2 is LQKENI. Ends included, the CDR3 has 15 residues. The CDR3 sequence: CASSLRFGARNEQFF.

The genes are TRBV6-1 and TRBJ2-3; D is unresolved. V lost 2 bases and J lost 6, with 9 bases in between. This CDR3 comprises 13 residues. CDR1 and CDR2 from the germline V gene are MNHNS and SASEGT. The CDR3 nucleotides are TGTGCCAGCAGTGAACGAGCGCCCGATACGCAGTATTTT. The encoded protein is CASSERAPDTQYF.